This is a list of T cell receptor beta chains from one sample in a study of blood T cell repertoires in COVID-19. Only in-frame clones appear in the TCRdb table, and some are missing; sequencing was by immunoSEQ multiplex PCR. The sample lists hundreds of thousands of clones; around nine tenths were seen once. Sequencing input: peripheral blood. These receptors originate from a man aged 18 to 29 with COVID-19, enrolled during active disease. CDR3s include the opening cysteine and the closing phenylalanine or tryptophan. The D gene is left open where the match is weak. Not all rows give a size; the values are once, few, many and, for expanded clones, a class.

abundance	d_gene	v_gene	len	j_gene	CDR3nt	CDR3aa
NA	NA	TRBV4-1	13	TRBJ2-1	TGCGCCAGCAGCCAAGGCAACGGGGATGAGCAGTTCTTC	CASSQGNGDEQFF
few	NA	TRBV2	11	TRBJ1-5	TGTGCCAGCAGTGAAGATGGCAGCCAGCATTTT	CASSEDGSQHF
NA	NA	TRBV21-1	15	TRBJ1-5	TGTGCCAGCAGCAAGACAGGGGAGTGGGGTCAGCCCCAGCATTTT	CASSKTGEWGQPQHF
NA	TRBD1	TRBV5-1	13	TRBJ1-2	TGCGCCAGCAGTCGTGACAGGGCCCATGGCTACACCTTC	CASSRDRAHGYTF
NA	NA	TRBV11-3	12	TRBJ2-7	TGTGCCAGCAGCTTACAGGCCCGCGAGCAGTACTTC	CASSLQAREQYF
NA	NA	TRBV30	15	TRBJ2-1	TGTGCCTGGAATAATCCGGGACACAATTACAATGAGCAGTTCTTC	CAWNNPGHNYNEQFF
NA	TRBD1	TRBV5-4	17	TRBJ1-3	TGTGCCAGCAGTATATGGGGCAGGGGGACCGGTGGAAACACCATATATTTT	CASSIWGRGTGGNTIYF
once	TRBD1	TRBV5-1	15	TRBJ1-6	TGCGCCAGCAGCTTGGGGCAGGGGGCTAGTTCACCCCTCCACTTT	CASSLGQGASSPLHF
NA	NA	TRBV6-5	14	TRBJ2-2	TGTGCCAGCAAGCGTGGCGGGCCCACCGGGGAGCTGTTTTTT	CASKRGGPTGELFF
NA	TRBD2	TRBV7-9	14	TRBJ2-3	TGTGCCAGCAACTTTAGCGGGGGGACTTATACGCAGTATTTT	CASNFSGGTYTQYF
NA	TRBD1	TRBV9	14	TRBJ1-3	TGTGCCAGCAGCAAGACAGGGAACGGAAACACCATATATTTT	CASSKTGNGNTIYF
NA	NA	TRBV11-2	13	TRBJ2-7	TGTGCCAGCAGCGGGTCGGGAGTCTACGAGCAGTACTTC	CASSGSGVYEQYF
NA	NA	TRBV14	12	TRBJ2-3	TGTGCCAGCAGCCTGACAGGAGATACGCAGTATTTT	CASSLTGDTQYF
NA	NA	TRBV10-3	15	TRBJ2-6	TGTGCCATCAGCGGACAGAGCTCTGGGGCCAACGTCCTGACTTTC	CAISGQSSGANVLTF
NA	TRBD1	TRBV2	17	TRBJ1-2	TGTGCCAGCAGTGAGTACCGGGACAGGAGGCCTAACTATGGCTACACCTTC	CASSEYRDRRPNYGYTF
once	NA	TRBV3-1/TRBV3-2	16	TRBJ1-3	TGTGCCAGCAGCCAATACAGGGTACCCTCTGGAAACACCATATATTTT	CASSQYRVPSGNTIYF
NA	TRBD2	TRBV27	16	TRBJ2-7	TGTGCCAGCAGTTTTGTACCGGGACTAGCGGTGCGAGAGCAGTACTTC	CASSFVPGLAVREQYF
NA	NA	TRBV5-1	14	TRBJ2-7	NA	CASQYVGGSYEQYF
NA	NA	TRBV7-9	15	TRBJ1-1	TGTGCCAGCAGCCCCGCACAGGGACTGAACACTGAAGCTTTCTTT	CASSPAQGLNTEAFF
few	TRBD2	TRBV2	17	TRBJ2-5	TGTGCCGTCAATCCGGGACTAGCGGGAGGGGGAGAAGAGACCCAGTACTTC	CAVNPGLAGGGEETQYF
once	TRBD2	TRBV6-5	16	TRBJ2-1	TGTGCCAGCAGTTACTCGATGGCTAGCGGGGGGTCTGAGCAGTTCTTC	CASSYSMASGGSEQFF
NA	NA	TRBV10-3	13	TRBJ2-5	TGTGCCGTCGCGAAGGGGGTCCAAGAGACCCAGTACTTC	CAVAKGVQETQYF
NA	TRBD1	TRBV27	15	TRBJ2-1	TGTGCCAGCAGCCGAACAGGGGGAAGGCGGAATGAGCAGTTCTTC	CASSRTGGRRNEQFF
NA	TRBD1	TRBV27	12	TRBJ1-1	TGTGCCAGCGCAGGGACAGGCTCTGAAGCTTTCTTT	CASAGTGSEAFF
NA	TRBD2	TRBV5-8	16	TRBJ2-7	TGTGCCAGCACCAAAACCTTGGGACTAGCGGCCTACGAGCAGTACTTC	CASTKTLGLAAYEQYF
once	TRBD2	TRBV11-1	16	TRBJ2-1	TGTGCCAGCAGGGGACAGGGAGGGACTAGCGGCAATGAGCAGTTCTTC	CASRGQGGTSGNEQFF
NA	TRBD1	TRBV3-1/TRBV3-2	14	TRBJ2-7	TGTGCCAGCAGCCCCTCCGGGACAGGTTACGAGCAGTACTTC	CASSPSGTGYEQYF
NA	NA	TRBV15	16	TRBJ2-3	TGTGCCACCAGCAGCGGAGACAGAGGATCCACAGATACGCAGTATTTT	CATSSGDRGSTDTQYF
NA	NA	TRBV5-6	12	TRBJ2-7	TGTGCCAGCAGCTTAGGGGTCCGCGAGCAGTACTTC	CASSLGVREQYF
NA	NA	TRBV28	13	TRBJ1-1	TGTGCCAGCAGTTTATTTGGGCTGGCAGAAGCTTTCTTT	CASSLFGLAEAFF
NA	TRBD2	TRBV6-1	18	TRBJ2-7	TGTGCCAGCAGTGACTATGGGACTAGCGGGAGCAATGTGGCCGAGCAGTACTTC	CASSDYGTSGSNVAEQYF
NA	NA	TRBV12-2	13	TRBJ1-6	TGTGCAAGTCGCCCACCTAGGATATCACCCCTCCACTTT	CASRPPRISPLHF
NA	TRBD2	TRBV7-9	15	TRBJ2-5	TGTGCCAGCAGCTTAGGAGGTAGCGGGAGAGAGACCCAGTACTTC	CASSLGGSGRETQYF
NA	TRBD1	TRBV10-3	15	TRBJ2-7	TGTGCCATCAGTGACCAGGGGGCGCCAGGGTACGAGCAGTACTTC	CAISDQGAPGYEQYF
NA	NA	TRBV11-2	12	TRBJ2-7	TGTGCCAGCAGCTCATTCACCTACGAGCAGTACTTC	CASSSFTYEQYF
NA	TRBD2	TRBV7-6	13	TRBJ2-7	TGTGCCAGCAGCTTTGCTACTAGCGCCGAGCAGTACTTC	CASSFATSAEQYF
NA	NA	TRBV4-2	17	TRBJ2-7	TGTGCCAGCAGCCAGGAGGGGATCGACGCAGCTGGTTGGGAGCAGTACTTC	CASSQEGIDAAGWEQYF
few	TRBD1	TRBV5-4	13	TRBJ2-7	TGTGCCAGCAGCCCAGGGGGCTCCTACGAGCAGTACTTC	CASSPGGSYEQYF